Here is one TCR beta chain with its context. Its antigen is currently unknown. The data belong to a study of immune cell composition in non-small cell lung cancer. Findings of the study overall: Tumour TCR-beta clonality showed no significant link to smoking pack-years.

Assay used: immunoSEQ multiplex PCR; TCRdb lists only in-frame clones, some missing. The repertoire includes about 2,900 clones, about 83% of them detected once, and around 4.5% sits in the top ten. Deletions cut 2 bases from V and 4 bases from J, with 10 bases between. Germline CDR1 reads SGHRS; CDR2 reads YFSETQ. The CDR3 runs 14 residues. This chain connects TRBV5-1 to TRBJ2-1; TRBD1 is a possible D gene (5 bases). This sequence was found in a human donor with non-small cell lung cancer. The sequenced sample consisted of lung tumor tissue. CDR3 coding DNA: TGCGCCAGCAGCTTAGGGGATTTTTACAATGAGCAGTTCTTC. Residues: CASSLGDFYNEQFF.